This TCR beta chain was captured in a study of preoperative IRX-2 immunotherapy in early breast cancer. The germline gives CDR1 SGHNT, CDR2 YENEEA. The CDR3 sequence is 16 residues long. V was trimmed by 4 bases and J by 0 bases, leaving 15 bases between them. The treatment denotes: preoperative locoregional IRX-2 cytokine immunotherapy. Clones were sequenced by immunoSEQ multiplex PCR, and TCRdb holds only the in-frame ones, with some missing. The data hold 20,000 to 30,000 clones, with more than 65% observed a single time. This receptor was identified in a human donor with breast cancer. The sequences come from lymph node tissue, collected before IRX-2 immunotherapy. This rearrangement joins TRBV11-3 to TRBJ1-1; maybe TRBD1 (5 bases). In DNA form, the CDR3 reads TGTGCCAGCAGCTCCCAGGGTCCTCCAATGAACACTGAAGCTTTCTTT. Its protein is CASSSQGPPMNTEAFF.